This T cell receptor (beta chain) emerged from a study of T cell responses to AZD1222 COVID-19 vaccine (dated by TCRdb to the early 2020s). In the study overall: AZD1222 recipients whose second dose came at about 4 weeks and those whose second dose came at about 12 weeks were combined into one group, since spike-specific TCR depth and breadth did not differ between the two schedules. A total of 230 or so trial participants underwent TCR sequencing, of whom 207 received two doses of AZD1222 and about 25 received two doses of the MenACWY control vaccine. Trial participants were enrolled by age into 18-55, 56-69 and 70-plus year subgroups, with roughly 150, 30 and 60 TCR-sequenced participants respectively. General conclusions and limits of the study: The 56-69-year group was small, and its depth increase did not reach significance, likely because of low power. Most participants were white British and females outnumbered males, and the authors suggested that clonal diversity may have been underestimated. Epitopes outside the regions mutated in the B.1.351 and B.1.1.7 variants were reportedly recognized by nearly half of the unique spike-specific TCRs. CD4 TCRs associated with the vaccine covered the entire spike protein, and the dominant responses were in regions 160-218 and 743-854. A significant rise in spike-specific TCR breadth and depth was observed after two AZD1222 doses relative to day 0 and relative to MenACWY recipients. Conclusions about previously exposed vaccinees were limited because only a handful of AZD1222 recipients were SARS-CoV-2 seropositive at baseline. Because no day 14 peak-response samples were available, the repertoires could be characterized only after the peak T cell response.

In the case of this clone: What antigen it recognizes has not been identified. No base quality information exists; no much larger clone differs at one position.

According to the study, the label for this sample's time point signals: baseline before first vaccination. Vaccinee samples were obtained from the UK trials COV001 and COV002, which included a single-blind randomized controlled phase 2/3 trial of AZD1222 (ChAdOx1 nCoV-19) in healthy adults. For TCRbeta chain sequencing, PBMC samples were collected from trial participants at day 0 and at day 28 after the second dose. The CDR3 regions of human TCRbeta chains were analyzed by immunosequencing. In the original analysis: Repertoire TCRs were checked for matches against a reference library of SARS-CoV-2-specific TCRs that had been generated using the MIRA antigen-specificity platform. Breadth was defined as the fraction of unique TCRs that were SARS-CoV-2-associated, and depth was defined as the fraction of total T cells that were SARS-CoV-2-associated. Using the MIRA data, every spike-specific TCR was mapped to the spike region that the TCR reacted to and assigned to either a CD4 or a CD8 class. Log10-transformed breadth and depth values were compared by one-way ANOVA with Sidak's multiple comparisons tests. Here the immuneACCESS table is served through TCRdb, limited to in-frame sequences with V and J called. Missing clones are a known gap in these copies; in checked studies unresolved V genes cover under half, and the rest lacks a known reason. That table furnishes V, J and clone size, whereas the DNA furnished D and trimming. For this sample there are around 100,000 clones; about 86% appear just once. The biggest ten clones account for more than 1.2% of the sample.

The material was peripheral blood, obtained on day 0 of AZD1222 vaccination. The sequence derives from an adult in good health.

The sequence in DNA is TGTGCCAGCAGCGCCCAGGTTTCGGATGAGCAGTTCTTC. The resulting protein is CASSAQVSDEQFF. The chain is encoded by TRBV9 joined to TRBJ2-1, with no reliable assignment of the D segment. CDR1 and CDR2 are read off the germline V gene as SGDLS and YYNGEE. There are 13 amino acids in the CDR3, from cysteine to phenylalanine inclusive. The retained sequence is limited to the CDR3, 39 bases, with the frame set at the first base. Trimming costs V 3 bases and J 8 bases, and their ends lie 12 bases apart. The variable domain in full, with residues beyond the CDR3 obtained from the reference TRBV9 and TRBJ2-1 genes, is DSGVTQTPKHLITATGQRVTLRCSPRSGDLSVYWYQQSLDQGLQFLIQYYNGEERAKGNILERFSAQQFPDLHSELNLSSLELGDSALYFCASSAQVSDEQFFGPGTRLTVL.